This TCR beta chain was sequenced in a study of T-cell reconstitution after alpha-beta-depleted transplantation in children. Whole-study results and caveats: Expanded graft clones numbering several hundred reportedly gave rise to alpha-beta T cells about two months after transplant.

This sample's TCRbeta library carried unique molecular identifier barcodes. TCRdb used MiXCR to reprocess the PCR reads, holding one entry per CDR3 protein. The data show 130,000 or so distinct CDR3 sequences, with 9.7% seen just once and approximately 25% held by the top ten. This clonotype was seen more than once but under ten times. The antigen is unknown. The V end lost 2 bases, the J end lost 4 bases, and 15 bases lay between the germline ends. Germline CDR1 reads KGHSH; CDR2 reads LQKENI. CDR3 length: 15 residues. The V call is TRBV18, the J call TRBJ2-7, with D unclear. The material was PBMCs, mostly from graft donor cells, obtained 180 days after TCRalphabeta/CD19-depleted stem cell transplant. The TCR originated in a girl under three years old who had a stem cell transplant for combined immunodeficiency, so the T cells may come from the graft donor. This CDR3 is CASSPGTPVGYEQYF. Written as DNA, the CDR3 is TGTGCCAGCTCACCAGGAACCCCGGTAGGGTACGAGCAGTACTTC.